Listed below are T cell receptor beta chains from one sample, sequenced in a study of T cell responses to AZD1222 COVID-19 vaccine. Some clones are missing from TCRdb's copy, which holds only in-frame ones; the method was immunoSEQ multiplex PCR. Of some 150,000 clones listed, 75% to 95% are singletons. The specimen comprised peripheral blood, sampled on day 0 of MenACWY control vaccination. These receptor sequences come from an adult in good health. Each CDR3 is given with its conserved first and last residue. Each record gives: clone size, D gene, V gene, J gene, CDR3 protein, CDR3 DNA. The D gene is left open where the match is weak. Size tells how often a clone was seen (once, few, many) or the class of an expanded clone, and some rows leave it out.

abundance: NA; d_gene: TRBD1; v_gene: TRBV5-1; j_gene: TRBJ1-6; CDR3aa: CASSWTGEGSPLHF; CDR3nt: TGCGCCAGCAGCTGGACAGGGGAGGGCTCACCCCTCCACTTT
abundance: NA; d_gene: NA; v_gene: TRBV7-2; j_gene: TRBJ2-5; CDR3aa: CASQGRWRETQYF; CDR3nt: TGTGCCAGTCAGGGCCGGTGGCGCGAGACCCAGTACTTC
abundance: once; d_gene: NA; v_gene: TRBV7-8; j_gene: TRBJ1-3; CDR3aa: CASSPEFSGNTIYF; CDR3nt: TGTGCCAGCAGCCCAGAGTTCTCTGGAAACACCATATATTTT
abundance: NA; d_gene: NA; v_gene: TRBV18; j_gene: TRBJ1-1; CDR3aa: CASSRGQNTEAFF; CDR3nt: TGTGCCAGCTCACGGGGCCAGAACACTGAAGCTTTCTTT
abundance: NA; d_gene: NA; v_gene: TRBV22-1; j_gene: TRBJ1-1; CDR3aa: CPGSARGVGTEAFF; CDR3nt: TGTCCTGGGAGCGCCCGGGGGGTGGGGACTGAAGCTTTCTTT
abundance: NA; d_gene: NA; v_gene: TRBV29-1; j_gene: TRBJ1-5; CDR3aa: CSVALGRFNQPQHF; CDR3nt: TGCAGCGTTGCATTAGGACGGTTCAATCAGCCCCAGCATTTT
abundance: NA; d_gene: NA; v_gene: TRBV9; j_gene: TRBJ2-1; CDR3aa: CASSNGGTAYNEQFF; CDR3nt: TGTGCCAGCAGCAACGGCGGGACAGCTTACAATGAGCAGTTCTTC
abundance: NA; d_gene: NA; v_gene: TRBV11-3; j_gene: TRBJ2-2; CDR3aa: CASSLNRDTGELFF; CDR3nt: TGTGCCAGCAGCTTGAATAGGGACACCGGGGAGCTGTTTTTT
abundance: NA; d_gene: NA; v_gene: TRBV10-3; j_gene: TRBJ2-2; CDR3aa: CAISGSVNTGELFF; CDR3nt: TGTGCCATCAGTGGGTCGGTGAACACCGGGGAGCTGTTTTTT
abundance: NA; d_gene: NA; v_gene: TRBV7-9; j_gene: TRBJ1-5; CDR3aa: CASSVGSASNQPQHF; CDR3nt: TGTGCCAGCAGCGTCGGGTCCGCCAGCAATCAGCCCCAGCATTTT
abundance: once; d_gene: NA; v_gene: TRBV25-1; j_gene: TRBJ1-2; CDR3aa: CASSEYGAPPYGYTF; CDR3nt: TGTGCCAGCAGTGAATACGGGGCCCCGCCGTATGGCTACACCTTC
abundance: NA; d_gene: NA; v_gene: TRBV6-5; j_gene: TRBJ2-1; CDR3aa: CASRRRSSYNEQFF; CDR3nt: TGTGCCAGCAGAAGGCGGAGCTCCTACAATGAGCAGTTCTTC
abundance: NA; d_gene: TRBD1; v_gene: TRBV19; j_gene: TRBJ2-1; CDR3aa: CASSSQGARHNEQFF; CDR3nt: TGTGCCAGTAGTTCCCAGGGGGCAAGGCACAATGAGCAGTTCTTC
abundance: NA; d_gene: NA; v_gene: TRBV28; j_gene: TRBJ2-3; CDR3aa: CASTSLFQRVKGFTDTQYF; CDR3nt: TGTGCCAGCACCTCGCTATTTCAGCGGGTTAAGGGATTCACAGATACGCAGTATTTT
abundance: NA; d_gene: NA; v_gene: TRBV9; j_gene: TRBJ2-7; CDR3aa: CASSVGQGKNEQYF; CDR3nt: TGTGCCAGCAGCGTAGGGCAGGGGAAGAACGAGCAGTACTTC
abundance: NA; d_gene: TRBD2; v_gene: TRBV24-1; j_gene: TRBJ2-7; CDR3aa: CATSRGGGNEQYF; CDR3nt: TGTGCCACCAGTCGTGGGGGAGGGAACGAGCAGTACTTC
abundance: NA; d_gene: TRBD2; v_gene: TRBV6-2/TRBV6-3; j_gene: TRBJ2-5; CDR3aa: CASSPGLAARGETQYF; CDR3nt: TGTGCCAGCAGTCCGGGACTAGCGGCACGGGGAGAGACCCAGTACTTC
abundance: NA; d_gene: NA; v_gene: TRBV29-1; j_gene: TRBJ2-1; CDR3aa: CSADRIKYNEQFF; CDR3nt: TGCAGCGCAGATAGGATAAAGTACAATGAGCAGTTCTTC
abundance: NA; d_gene: NA; v_gene: TRBV5-4; j_gene: TRBJ1-3; CDR3aa: CASSPWGESSGNTIYF; CDR3nt: TGTGCCAGCAGCCCATGGGGGGAGAGCTCTGGAAACACCATATATTTT
abundance: NA; d_gene: TRBD1; v_gene: TRBV11-3; j_gene: TRBJ2-1; CDR3aa: CASSLQGAHNEQFF; CDR3nt: TGTGCCAGCAGCCTACAGGGGGCACACAATGAGCAGTTCTTC
abundance: NA; d_gene: TRBD1; v_gene: TRBV19; j_gene: TRBJ1-1; CDR3aa: CASSITRQGGTEAFF; CDR3nt: TGTGCCAGTAGTATAACACGCCAGGGGGGCACTGAAGCTTTCTTT
abundance: NA; d_gene: NA; v_gene: TRBV3-1/TRBV3-2; j_gene: TRBJ1-4; CDR3aa: CASSQAPGGAEKLFF; CDR3nt: TGTGCCAGCAGCCAAGCTCCCGGGGGAGCGGAAAAACTGTTTTTT
abundance: NA; d_gene: NA; v_gene: TRBV18; j_gene: TRBJ2-7; CDR3aa: CASSLVSYEQYF; CDR3nt: TGTGCCAGCTCACTGGTCAGCTACGAGCAGTACTTC
abundance: NA; d_gene: TRBD1; v_gene: TRBV30; j_gene: TRBJ1-4; CDR3aa: CAWSRGGGSEKLFF; CDR3nt: TGTGCCTGGAGCAGGGGGGGAGGCTCCGAAAAACTGTTTTTT
abundance: NA; d_gene: NA; v_gene: TRBV5-6; j_gene: TRBJ1-6; CDR3aa: CASSHGRALHF; CDR3nt: TGTGCCAGCAGCCACGGCCGGGCCCTCCACTTT
abundance: NA; d_gene: TRBD2; v_gene: TRBV19; j_gene: TRBJ2-7; CDR3aa: CASSIGTTIDEQYF; CDR3nt: TGTGCCAGTAGTATTGGGACTACTATCGACGAGCAGTACTTC
abundance: NA; d_gene: NA; v_gene: TRBV18; j_gene: TRBJ1-4; CDR3aa: CASLQTTGLTNEKLFF; CDR3nt: TGTGCCAGCCTACAAACCACCGGATTAACTAATGAAAAACTGTTTTTT
abundance: NA; d_gene: NA; v_gene: TRBV2; j_gene: TRBJ1-1; CDR3aa: CASRGDLRAYTEAFF; CDR3nt: TGTGCCAGCAGGGGGGACCTCAGAGCGTACACTGAAGCTTTCTTT
abundance: NA; d_gene: NA; v_gene: TRBV5-1; j_gene: TRBJ1-1; CDR3aa: CASSLGQGITEAFF; CDR3nt: TGCGCCAGCAGCTTGGGGCAGGGGATCACTGAAGCTTTCTTT
abundance: NA; d_gene: NA; v_gene: TRBV4-1; j_gene: TRBJ1-6; CDR3aa: CASSQDPSREPLHF; CDR3nt: TGCGCCAGCAGCCAAGACCCCTCAAGGGAGCCCCTCCACTTT
abundance: NA; d_gene: NA; v_gene: TRBV7-3; j_gene: TRBJ1-1; CDR3aa: CASSLDANTEAFF; CDR3nt: TGTGCCAGCAGCTTAGACGCAAACACTGAAGCTTTCTTT
abundance: few; d_gene: NA; v_gene: TRBV19; j_gene: TRBJ1-1; CDR3aa: CASTGDTEAFF; CDR3nt: TGTGCCAGTACTGGGGACACTGAAGCTTTCTTT
abundance: NA; d_gene: NA; v_gene: TRBV4-1; j_gene: TRBJ1-2; CDR3aa: CASSHPGVYGYTF; CDR3nt: TGCGCCAGCAGCCATCCCGGGGTATATGGCTACACCTTC
abundance: NA; d_gene: TRBD2; v_gene: TRBV7-2; j_gene: TRBJ2-2; CDR3aa: CASSTYTSGRRGGGFF; CDR3nt: TGTGCCAGCAGCACCTATACTAGCGGGCGCCGGGGAGGGGGTTTTTTT
abundance: once; d_gene: NA; v_gene: TRBV28; j_gene: TRBJ1-2; CDR3aa: CASSLETGHGYTF; CDR3nt: TGTGCCAGCAGTTTAGAAACAGGACACGGCTACACCTTC
abundance: NA; d_gene: NA; v_gene: TRBV27; j_gene: TRBJ2-5; CDR3aa: CASSQGGIDQETQYF; CDR3nt: TGTGCCAGCAGTCAAGGGGGAATCGACCAAGAGACCCAGTACTTC
abundance: NA; d_gene: NA; v_gene: TRBV5-6; j_gene: TRBJ1-2; CDR3aa: CASSLSSSNYGYTF; CDR3nt: TGTGCCAGCAGCTTGAGCAGTTCTAACTATGGCTACACCTTC
abundance: NA; d_gene: TRBD1; v_gene: TRBV5-1; j_gene: TRBJ1-1; CDR3aa: CASSTQGQVNTEAFF; CDR3nt: TGCGCCAGCAGCACCCAGGGACAGGTGAACACTGAAGCTTTCTTT
abundance: NA; d_gene: NA; v_gene: TRBV27; j_gene: TRBJ2-1; CDR3aa: CASSRGSKGQFF; CDR3nt: TGTGCCAGCAGCCGGGGGTCAAAAGGGCAGTTCTTC
abundance: once; d_gene: TRBD1; v_gene: TRBV11-2; j_gene: TRBJ2-2; CDR3aa: CASRARTGATGELFF; CDR3nt: TGTGCCAGCAGGGCCCGGACAGGGGCTACCGGGGAGCTGTTTTTT
abundance: NA; d_gene: TRBD2; v_gene: TRBV3-1/TRBV3-2; j_gene: TRBJ2-1; CDR3aa: CASSQAAGGLYNEQFF; CDR3nt: TGTGCCAGCAGCCAGGCGGCGGGAGGGCTCTACAATGAGCAGTTCTTC
abundance: NA; d_gene: NA; v_gene: TRBV19; j_gene: TRBJ1-5; CDR3aa: CASRFRGAQSNQPQHF; CDR3nt: TGTGCCAGTAGATTTCGGGGGGCGCAGAGCAATCAGCCCCAGCATTTT
abundance: NA; d_gene: NA; v_gene: TRBV5-1; j_gene: TRBJ1-1; CDR3aa: CASSQDGFTEAFF; CDR3nt: TGCGCCAGCAGCCAGGACGGGTTCACTGAAGCTTTCTTT
abundance: NA; d_gene: NA; v_gene: TRBV11-3; j_gene: TRBJ1-1; CDR3aa: CASSLQGGGTEAFF; CDR3nt: TGTGCCAGCAGCCTACAGGGAGGAGGGACTGAAGCTTTCTTT
abundance: NA; d_gene: NA; v_gene: TRBV2; j_gene: TRBJ1-5; CDR3aa: CASSWGAQIPQPQHF; CDR3nt: TGTGCCAGCAGTTGGGGTGCGCAGATCCCCCAGCCCCAGCATTTT
abundance: few; d_gene: NA; v_gene: TRBV6-1; j_gene: TRBJ1-3; CDR3aa: CASSARGTQPTSGNTIYF; CDR3nt: TGTGCCAGCAGTGCCCGCGGGACGCAGCCCACCTCTGGAAACACCATATATTTT
abundance: NA; d_gene: NA; v_gene: TRBV7-9; j_gene: TRBJ1-2; CDR3aa: CASSSDTSYGYTF; CDR3nt: TGTGCCAGCAGCTCTGACACTTCTTATGGCTACACCTTC
abundance: NA; d_gene: NA; v_gene: TRBV6-5; j_gene: TRBJ2-7; CDR3aa: CASSRELYEQYF; CDR3nt: TGTGCGAGCTCTAGAGAGCTCTACGAGCAGTACTTC
abundance: NA; d_gene: NA; v_gene: TRBV24-1; j_gene: TRBJ2-2; CDR3aa: CATRKTGTYTGELFF; CDR3nt: TGTGCCACCAGGAAGACAGGGACTTACACCGGGGAGCTGTTTTTT
abundance: NA; d_gene: NA; v_gene: TRBV19; j_gene: TRBJ2-7; CDR3aa: CASSIEAGRNYEQYF; CDR3nt: TGTGCCAGTAGTATAGAAGCAGGACGGAACTACGAGCAGTACTTC
abundance: NA; d_gene: NA; v_gene: TRBV18; j_gene: TRBJ2-5; CDR3aa: CASSLPSDSSQYF; CDR3nt: TGTGCCAGCTCATTACCGTCAGATTCGTCCCAGTACTTC
abundance: NA; d_gene: NA; v_gene: TRBV9; j_gene: TRBJ1-2; CDR3aa: CASSSPDRNGYGYTF; CDR3nt: TGTGCCAGCAGCTCTCCGGACAGAAATGGGTATGGCTACACCTTC
abundance: NA; d_gene: NA; v_gene: TRBV12-5; j_gene: TRBJ2-1; CDR3aa: CASGLVHGNEQFF; CDR3nt: TGTGCTAGTGGTTTGGTACACGGGAATGAGCAGTTCTTC
abundance: NA; d_gene: TRBD1; v_gene: TRBV5-1; j_gene: TRBJ1-2; CDR3aa: CASSLTGASAYGYTF; CDR3nt: TGCGCCAGCAGCTTAACAGGGGCCTCGGCGTATGGCTACACCTTC
abundance: NA; d_gene: NA; v_gene: TRBV7-9; j_gene: TRBJ1-1; CDR3aa: CASNAANTEAFF; CDR3nt: TGTGCCAGCAATGCAGCGAACACTGAAGCTTTCTTT